The sequence of this TCR beta chain was determined in a study of cytomegalovirus exposure and HLA in healthy donors. General observations from the study: The productive fraction for most TCR beta V segments was about 87% or about 30% in an earlier analysis.

PCR was performed using 60 Vbeta and 13 Jbeta primers. The table came from immunoSEQ multiplex PCR; TCRdb's copy has only in-frame clones and leaves some out. The data show approximately 120,000 clones, 74% seen once. The CDR3 is 17 residues long. V shed 0 bases and J 10 bases; nucleotides not matched to a gene: 10. Per germline, CDR1 LNHDA and CDR2 SQIVND (reference sequence). Note on this clone: The antigen is not known.

This sequence originates from a human donor in good health. The gene calls are TRBV19 and TRBJ2-1; 12 bases map to TRBD2. Sequenced sample: PBMCs. The CDR3 DNA is TGTGCCAGTAGTATAGATCGGGGACTAGCGGGCTCCATCGAGCAGTTCTTC. Its protein product is CASSIDRGLAGSIEQFF. Variable domain in full (rest from reference TRBV19 and TRBJ2-1): DGGITQSPKYLFRKEGQNVTLSCEQNLNHDAMYWYRQDPGQGLRLIYYSQIVNDFQKGDIAEGYSVSREKKESFPLTVTSAQKNPTAFYLCASSIDRGLAGSIEQFFGPGTRLTVL.